Shown below are 23 T cell receptor beta chains from a single sample sequenced in a study of OX40 agonist ivuxolimab in advanced cancers. Sequencing used immunoSEQ multiplex PCR; TCRdb keeps in-frame clones, though not all of them. Counted here are some 70,000 clones, roughly 90% occurring once; the ten biggest clones make up around 1.1%. The sample here was CD4+ or CD8+ T cells sorted from blood, taken in a trial of the OX40 agonist ivuxolimab. The receptors shown here come from an adult with an advanced solid tumor such as melanoma, head and neck, liver or kidney cancer.

This sequence joins TRBV7-9 and TRBJ1-2, with TRBD1 as a possible D gene (5 bases). Germline CDR1 and CDR2: SEHNR and FQNEAQ (reference sequence). The CDR3 covers 13 residues. The V and J ends lost 5 bases and 2 bases respectively, with 9 bases between them. The CDR3 spells CASSTRGNYGYTF. For the CDR3, the DNA is TGTGCCAGCAGCACCCGGGGCAACTATGGCTACACCTTC.

J is TRBJ1-4 and V is TRBV2; D not resolved. V was trimmed by 6 bases and J by 4 bases, leaving 12 bases between them. Looked up from germline, CDR1 is SNHLY and CDR2 is FYNNEI. This CDR3 spans 14 amino acids. The CDR3 reads CASRPEEGNEKLFF. CDR3 nucleotide sequence: TGTGCCAGCAGGCCCGAGGAGGGTAATGAAAAACTGTTTTTT.

The chain carries TRBV6-5 and TRBJ1-1; a weak D match, TRBD1 (6 bases). V was trimmed by 0 bases and J by 0 bases, leaving 8 bases between them. This CDR3 comprises 15 residues. Per germline, CDR1 MNHEY and CDR2 SVGAGI. Written as DNA, the CDR3 is TGTGCCAGCAGTTACTCGACAGGAATGAACACTGAAGCTTTCTTT. Translating gives CASSYSTGMNTEAFF.

V gene TRBV10-3 combines with J gene TRBJ1-2; D uncertain. The germline CDR1 and CDR2 sequences are ENHRY and SYGVKD. This CDR3 region has 12 residues. Trimming left V 8 bases short and J 6 bases short, with 13 bases between. The CDR3 region is CAIQRGPDGYTF. The CDR3 DNA reads TGTGCCATCCAGCGGGGTCCGGATGGCTACACCTTC.

V is TRBV11-3 and J is TRBJ2-7, with D perhaps given as TRBD1 or TRBD2 (5 bases each). The CDR3 consists of 16 residues. The ends were cut back, 5 bases at V and 3 bases at J, with 20 bases in the middle. Per the germline V gene, CDR1 is SGHNT and CDR2 is YENEEA. The CDR3 here is CASSPRRVGELYEQYF. As DNA, the CDR3 is TGTGCCAGCAGCCCTCGCAGGGTGGGGGAGCTCTACGAGCAGTACTTC.

The V gene is TRBV6-5, the J gene TRBJ1-5; no clear D gene. Germline values: CDR1 MNHEY, CDR2 SVGAGI. The CDR3 covers 12 residues. Trimming shortened V by 7 bases and J by 4 bases, and 8 bases separated the two germline ends. The CDR3 loop reads CASNTGNQPQHF. The CDR3 DNA follows: TGTGCCAGCAACACCGGGAATCAGCCCCAGCATTTT.

V and J are TRBV30 and TRBJ1-6; 7 bases map to TRBD1. V lost 2 bases to trimming and J lost 11 bases; unmatched junction nucleotides: 9. CDR3 length: 14 residues. Germline V lookup: CDR1 GTSNPN, CDR2 SVGIG (reference sequence). The DNA for the CDR3 is TGTGCCTGGAGTAGCGGGACAGATCGGGCACCCCTCCACTTT. Protein product: CAWSSGTDRAPLHF.

The CDR3 loop is CASSEEFITQTQYF. As DNA, the CDR3 is TGTGCCAGCAGTGAGGAGTTTATAACACAGACCCAGTACTTC. The chain has TRBV6-1 and TRBJ2-5; D not certain. Germline loops: CDR1 MNHNS, CDR2 SASEGT. Between the trimmed V and J ends, which lost 3 bases and 6 bases, there was a span of 14 bases. The length of the CDR3 is 14 residues.

The rearrangement uses TRBV5-1 and TRBJ2-2; D is perhaps TRBD1 (5 bases). Germline V CDR1 and CDR2: SGHRS, YFSETQ. This CDR3 spans 13 amino acids. V lost 3 bases, J lost 5 bases, and 8 bases lay in between. CDR3 nucleotide sequence: TGCGCCAGCAGCTGGAAGGGGACCGGGGAGCTGTTTTTT. This sequence encodes CASSWKGTGELFF.

The chain employs TRBV10-2 and TRBJ1-6; 7 nucleotides line up with TRBD1. CDR1 and CDR2 (germline): WSHSY, SAAADI. With 6 bases clipped from V and 9 bases from J, the junction kept 8 bases outside the gene matches. This CDR3 comprises 14 residues. The CDR3 protein is CASSYRGVGSPLHF. The CDR3 nucleotides read TGCGCCAGCAGCTACAGGGGAGTGGGTTCACCCCTCCACTTT.

This chain connects TRBV6-6 to TRBJ1-2; no firm D call. The CDR3 spans 12 residues. Trimming removed 0 bases from V and 5 bases from J, with 4 bases in between. Germline CDR1 is MNHNY and CDR2 is SVGAGI (reference sequence). The CDR3: CASSYSAYGYTF. CDR3 nucleotides: TGTGCCAGCAGTTACTCGGCTTATGGCTACACCTTC.

The chain combines TRBV5-4 with TRBJ2-3; TRBD1 matches 9 bases. V lost 4 bases to trimming and J lost 1 base; unmatched junction nucleotides: 4. Germline loops: CDR1 SGHNT, CDR2 YYREEE (reference sequence). The CDR3 runs to 15 residues. CDR3 coding DNA: TGTGCCAGCAGCGCGACAGGGGGAGGCACAGATACGCAGTATTTT. It specifies CASSATGGGTDTQYF.

The rearrangement joins TRBV7-2 to TRBJ1-2, with D possibly TRBD1 on 6 matching bases. V shed 5 bases and J shed 10 bases, with 26 bases lying between them. The CDR3 sequence is 16 residues long. The germline gives CDR1 SGHTA, CDR2 FQGNSA. The CDR3 nucleotides are TGTGCCAGCAGCCTGGGTGGGGCGACGGGGGCTCTTTTCTACACCTTC. It translates to CASSLGGATGALFYTF.

The chain is built from TRBV19 and TRBJ2-2; 11 nucleotides align to TRBD1. V trimming: 4 bases; J trimming: 5 bases; junction bases outside the gene matches: 6. The CDR3 is 16 amino acids. Germline CDR1 reads LNHDA; CDR2 reads SQIVND (reference sequence). DNA of the CDR3: TGTGCCAGTAGTACTGGGACAGGGGGGAGGACCGGGGAGCTGTTTTTT. Encoded protein: CASSTGTGGRTGELFF. The full variable domain, completed using reference TRBV19 and TRBJ2-2, is DGGITQSPKYLFRKEGQNVTLSCEQNLNHDAMYWYRQDPGQGLRLIYYSQIVNDFQKGDIAEGYSVSREKKESFPLTVTSAQKNPTAFYLCASSTGTGGRTGELFFGEGSRLTVL.

Comments on this clone: The sample has other DNA sequences that encode this CDR3 too. CDR3 nucleotides: TGTGCCAGCAGCTTGAACATCGAGACCCAGTACTTC. Protein: CASSLNIETQYF. The rearrangement uses TRBV7-9 and TRBJ2-5; D remains unclear. V shed 3 bases and J shed 5 bases, with 7 bases lying between them. CDR1 and CDR2 from the germline V gene are SEHNR and FQNEAQ (reference sequence). The CDR3 loop spans 12 amino acids.

The CDR3 reads CATHFQGYTF. CDR3 bases: TGTGCCACCCATTTCCAAGGCTACACCTTC. V usage is TRBV6-5 and J usage is TRBJ1-2; unclear D gene. Germline V gives CDR1 MNHEY, CDR2 SVGAGI. V shed 10 bases and J shed 8 bases, with 11 bases lying between them. The CDR3 has 10 residues.

The chain combines TRBV4-1 with TRBJ2-3, with D possibly being TRBD1 (6 bases). CDR1 is MGHRA and CDR2 is YSYEKL in the germline V gene. V was cut by 3 bases and J by 5 bases, with 24 bases left in between. CDR3 size: 18 residues. DNA of the CDR3: TGCGCCAGCAGCCACAACGACGGGACAAATCTAAGGGTAGATACGCAGTATTTT. This sequence encodes CASSHNDGTNLRVDTQYF.

The chain has TRBV5-1 and TRBJ2-7; D is undetermined. The V end was cut by 2 bases, the J end by 3 bases, with 9 bases between. CDR3 length: 13 residues. Germline V gene sequence: CDR1 SGHRS, CDR2 YFSETQ. CDR3 nucleotides: TGCGCCAGCAGCTTCGGACCGAACTACGAGCAGTACTTC. Translated, it gives CASSFGPNYEQYF.

This clone was observed a handful of times. This sequence joins TRBV19 and TRBJ2-5, with D possibly being TRBD1 (6 bases). The germline V gene encodes CDR1 LNHDA and CDR2 SQIVND (reference sequence). The V gene lost 5 bases and the J gene lost 7 bases, with 17 bases spanning the gap. The CDR3 is 14 amino acids. In DNA form, the CDR3 reads TGTGCCAGTAGTGCCCCCTTGGGGGCGGGGACCCAGTACTTC. It yields the protein CASSAPLGAGTQYF.

The chain links TRBV5-1 to TRBJ1-2, with D perhaps matching TRBD1 (5 bases). Germline CDR1 SGHRS, CDR2 YFSETQ. V was shortened by 4 bases and J by 2 bases, with 6 bases between the two germline ends. The CDR3 totals 12 residues. The CDR3 protein is CASSPGNYGYTF. The CDR3 DNA reads TGCGCCAGCAGCCCAGGGAACTATGGCTACACCTTC.

This chain connects TRBV19 to TRBJ2-7; D is possibly TRBD2 (5 bases). V was cut by 6 bases and J by 1 base, with 16 bases left in between. This CDR3 has 15 residues. Germline assignment: CDR1 LNHDA and CDR2 SQIVND (reference sequence). Here the CDR3 DNA reads TGTGCCAGTAGCCCCGCCATGGGAGTTTCCTACGAGCAGTACTTC. This encodes CASSPAMGVSYEQYF.

This clone is a singleton in its sample. This chain joins TRBV29-1 and TRBJ1-5; 8 positions agree with TRBD1. The CDR3 covers 15 residues. The V gene end was trimmed by 5 bases and the J gene end by 1 base; junction bases not matched to a gene: 7. The germline gives CDR1 SQVTM, CDR2 ANQGSEA. CDR3 sequence (DNA): TGCAGCGTTAGTCCAGGGGGCGTGAGCAATCAGCCCCAGCATTTT. Amino acid sequence: CSVSPGGVSNQPQHF. The full variable domain, completed using reference TRBV29-1 and TRBJ1-5, is SAVISQKPSRDICQRGTSLTIQCQVDSQVTMMFWYRQQPGQSLTLIATANQGSEATYESGFVIDKFPISRPNLTFSTLTVSNMSPEDSSIYLCSVSPGGVSNQPQHFGDGTRLSIL.

The chain combines TRBV2 with TRBJ1-4; maybe TRBD1 (5 bases). Trimming took 7 bases from V and 7 from J, leaving 16 bases between them. This CDR3 is built from 14 residues. Germline CDR1 is SNHLY and CDR2 is FYNNEI. The CDR3 sequence is CASTGRPRGEKLFF. The CDR3 nucleotides are TGTGCCAGCACCGGGCGACCGAGGGGTGAAAAACTGTTTTTT. The complete variable domain, with remaining parts taken from reference TRBV2 and TRBJ1-4, reads EPEVTQTPSHQVTQMGQEVILRCVPISNHLYFYWYRQILGQKVEFLVSFYNNEISEKSEIFDDQFSVERPDGSNFTLKIRSTKLEDSAMYFCASTGRPRGEKLFFGSGTQLSVL.